This T cell receptor beta chain came from a study of T-cell reconstitution after alpha-beta-depleted transplantation in children. Overall study findings and caveats: Expanded graft clones, several hundred of them, were reportedly the source of alpha-beta T cells about two months after transplant. The main origin of T-cell counts and diversity one year after transplant was newly produced T cells.

Germline V CDR1 and CDR2: SGHRS, YFSETQ. The CDR3 is 15 residues long. V lost 0 bases, J lost 0 bases, and 6 bases lay in between. Molecular barcoding with unique molecular identifiers was used for the TCRbeta library. MiXCR was run by TCRdb on the PCR reads, yielding one entry per CDR3 protein. The table lists 70,000 to 95,000 distinct CDR3 sequences, less than 20% of them singletons, with around 20% in the top ten. About this clonotype: Its antigen remains unknown.

The genes are TRBV5-1 and TRBJ2-2; weak D call: TRBD2 (6 bases). The source was PBMCs, mostly from graft donor cells, collected 180 days after TCRalphabeta/CD19-depleted stem cell transplant. The receptor comes from a male patient under 10 years old who had a stem cell transplant for acute lymphoblastic leukemia, so the T cells may come from the graft donor. The CDR3 DNA reads as TGCGCCAGCAGCTTGGCTAGCGCGAACACCGGGGAGCTGTTTTTT. It encodes CASSLASANTGELFF. Full variable domain (rest looked up from reference TRBV5-1 and TRBJ2-2): KAGVTQTPRYLIKTRGQQVTLSCSPISGHRSVSWYQQTPGQGLQFLFEYFSETQRNKGNFPGRFSGRQFSNSRSEMNVSTLELGDSALYLCASSLASANTGELFFGEGSRLTVL.